The T cell receptor beta chain described here comes from a study of CD8 T cells in Susac syndrome. General observations from the study: Regarding the TCR sequencing and HLA analysis, the study admitted that a relatively small number of individuals were involved.

Random hexamers were used to reverse transcribe roughly 0.45 to 1 ug of RNA. Using its own MiXCR run on the immunoSEQ multiplex PCR reads, TCRdb lists one record per CDR3 protein. The table includes 150,000 to 250,000 distinct CDR3 sequences, nearly 95% detected once. The CDR3 is 12 amino acids. Trimming cost V 5 bases and J 0 bases, with 8 bases left between them. The germline CDR1 and CDR2 sequences are DFQATT and SNEGSKA (reference sequence). TCR beta sequences were obtained from blood CD8+ and CD4+ T cells. Points on this clonotype: The antigen remains undetermined.

This clonotype was sampled from a human donor with multiple sclerosis. The chain is built from TRBV20-1 and TRBJ2-7; D may match TRBD1 or TRBD2 (5 bases each). The specimen sequenced was CD4+ T cells from PBMCs. The CDR3 bases are TGCAGTGCTGGGGGTCCCTCCTACGAGCAGTACTTC. Translation gives CSAGGPSYEQYF.